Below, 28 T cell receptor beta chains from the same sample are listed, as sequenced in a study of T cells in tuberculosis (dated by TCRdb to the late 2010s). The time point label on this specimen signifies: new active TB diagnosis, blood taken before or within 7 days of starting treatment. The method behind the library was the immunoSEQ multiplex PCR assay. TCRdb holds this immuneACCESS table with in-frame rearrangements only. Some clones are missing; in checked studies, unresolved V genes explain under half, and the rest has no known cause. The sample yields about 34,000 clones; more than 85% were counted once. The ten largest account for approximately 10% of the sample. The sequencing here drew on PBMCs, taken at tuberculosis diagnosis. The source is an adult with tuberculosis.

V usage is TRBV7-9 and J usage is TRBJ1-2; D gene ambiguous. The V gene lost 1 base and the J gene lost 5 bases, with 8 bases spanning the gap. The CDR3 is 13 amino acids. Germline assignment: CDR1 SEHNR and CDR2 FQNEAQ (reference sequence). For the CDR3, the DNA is TGTGCCAGCAGCTTAGGAGAGTTTTATGGCTACACCTTC. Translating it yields CASSLGEFYGYTF.

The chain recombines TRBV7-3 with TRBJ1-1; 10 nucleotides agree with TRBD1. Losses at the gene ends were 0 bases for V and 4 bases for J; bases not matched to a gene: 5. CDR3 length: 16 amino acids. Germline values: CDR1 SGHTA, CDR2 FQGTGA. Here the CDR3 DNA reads TGTGCCAGCAGCTTAACGTCGACAGGGGGCTTCACTGAAGCTTTCTTT. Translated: CASSLTSTGGFTEAFF.

CDR3 amino acids: CASSPSGGASLETQYF. Here the CDR3 DNA reads TGCGCCAGCAGTCCTAGCGGGGGGGCGTCTTTGGAGACCCAGTACTTC. The rearrangement joins TRBV10-2 to TRBJ2-5; TRBD2 matches 12 bases. CDR1 is WSHSY and CDR2 is SAAADI in the germline V gene. The length of the CDR3 is 16 residues. V was pared by 5 bases and J by 5 bases, with 9 bases of the junction left unmatched.

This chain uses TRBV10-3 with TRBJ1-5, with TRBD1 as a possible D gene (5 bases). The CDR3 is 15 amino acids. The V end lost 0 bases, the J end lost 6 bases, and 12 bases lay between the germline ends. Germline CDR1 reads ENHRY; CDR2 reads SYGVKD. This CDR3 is CAISESLVGGQPQHF. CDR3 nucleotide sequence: TGTGCCATCAGTGAGTCATTGGTGGGGGGTCAGCCCCAGCATTTT.

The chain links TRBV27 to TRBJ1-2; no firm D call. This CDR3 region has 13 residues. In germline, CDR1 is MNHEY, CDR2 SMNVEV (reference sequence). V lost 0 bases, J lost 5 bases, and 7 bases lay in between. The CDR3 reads CASSLSPVYGYTF. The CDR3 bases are TGTGCCAGCAGTTTATCACCGGTTTATGGCTACACCTTC.

CDR3 bases: TGTGCCAGCAGTGTCCCAGAGCAGGGTGGAGAAAAACTGTTTTTT. Translating it yields CASSVPEQGGEKLFF. The V call is TRBV2, the J call TRBJ1-4; weak D call: TRBD1 (5 bases). V lost 4 bases and J 8 bases, leaving 17 bases between the germline ends. The germline V gene has CDR1 SNHLY and CDR2 FYNNEI. There are 15 residues in the CDR3.

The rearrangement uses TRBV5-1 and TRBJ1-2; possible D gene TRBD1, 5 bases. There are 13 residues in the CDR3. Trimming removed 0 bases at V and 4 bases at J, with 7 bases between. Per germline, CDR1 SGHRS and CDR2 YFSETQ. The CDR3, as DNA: TGCGCCAGCAGCTTGGACAGGTCCTATGGCTACACCTTC. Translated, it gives CASSLDRSYGYTF.

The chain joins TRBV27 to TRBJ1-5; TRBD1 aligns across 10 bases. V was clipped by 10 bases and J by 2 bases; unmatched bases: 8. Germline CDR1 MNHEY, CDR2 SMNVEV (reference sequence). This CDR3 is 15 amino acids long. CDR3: CATDEDRGGNQPQHF. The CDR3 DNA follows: TGTGCCACCGACGAGGACAGGGGGGGCAATCAGCCCCAGCATTTT.

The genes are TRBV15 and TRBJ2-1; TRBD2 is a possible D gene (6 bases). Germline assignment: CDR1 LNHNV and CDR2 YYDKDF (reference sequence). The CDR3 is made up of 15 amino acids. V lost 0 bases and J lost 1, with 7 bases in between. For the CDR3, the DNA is TGTGCCACCAGCAGAGATCGGGGGTCCTACAATGAGCAGTTCTTC. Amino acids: CATSRDRGSYNEQFF.

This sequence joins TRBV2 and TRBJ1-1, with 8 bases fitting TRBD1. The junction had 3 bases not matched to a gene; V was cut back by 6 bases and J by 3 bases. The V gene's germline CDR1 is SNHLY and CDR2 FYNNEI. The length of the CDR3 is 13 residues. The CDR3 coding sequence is TGTGCCAGCAGCGACAGGGGAGACACTGAAGCTTTCTTT. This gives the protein CASSDRGDTEAFF.

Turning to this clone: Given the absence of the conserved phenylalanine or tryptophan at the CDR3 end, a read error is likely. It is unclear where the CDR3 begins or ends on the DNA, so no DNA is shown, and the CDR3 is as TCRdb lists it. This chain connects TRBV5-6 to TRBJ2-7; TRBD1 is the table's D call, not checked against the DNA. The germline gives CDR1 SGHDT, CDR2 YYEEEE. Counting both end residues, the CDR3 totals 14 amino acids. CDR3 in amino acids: CASSLPSGQGNVSL.

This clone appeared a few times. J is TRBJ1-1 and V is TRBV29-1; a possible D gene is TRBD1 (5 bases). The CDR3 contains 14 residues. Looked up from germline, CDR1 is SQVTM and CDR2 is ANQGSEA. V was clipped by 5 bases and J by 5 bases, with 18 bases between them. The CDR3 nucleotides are TGCAGCGTTTCCGGGGAGATGGGGGGGACTGAAGCTTTCTTT. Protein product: CSVSGEMGGTEAFF.

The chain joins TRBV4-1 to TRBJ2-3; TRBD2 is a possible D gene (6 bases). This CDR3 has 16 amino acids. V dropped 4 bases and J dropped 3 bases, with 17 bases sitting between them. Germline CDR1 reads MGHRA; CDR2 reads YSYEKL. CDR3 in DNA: TGCGCCAGCAGCCTCACGAGGGGACTGAGAACAGATACGCAGTATTTT. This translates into CASSLTRGLRTDTQYF.

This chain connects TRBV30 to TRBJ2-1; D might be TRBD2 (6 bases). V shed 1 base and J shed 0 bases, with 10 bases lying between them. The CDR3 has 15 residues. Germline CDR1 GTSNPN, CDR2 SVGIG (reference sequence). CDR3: CAWSGTGSSYNEQFF. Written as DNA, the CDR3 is TGTGCCTGGAGTGGGACCGGGAGCTCCTACAATGAGCAGTTCTTC.

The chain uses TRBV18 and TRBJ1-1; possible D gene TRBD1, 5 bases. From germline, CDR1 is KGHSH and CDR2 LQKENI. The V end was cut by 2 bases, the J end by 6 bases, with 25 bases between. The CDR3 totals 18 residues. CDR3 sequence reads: CASSPTEGSVELVPEAFF. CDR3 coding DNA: TGTGCCAGCTCACCAACGGAGGGGAGTGTGGAATTAGTACCTGAAGCTTTCTTT.

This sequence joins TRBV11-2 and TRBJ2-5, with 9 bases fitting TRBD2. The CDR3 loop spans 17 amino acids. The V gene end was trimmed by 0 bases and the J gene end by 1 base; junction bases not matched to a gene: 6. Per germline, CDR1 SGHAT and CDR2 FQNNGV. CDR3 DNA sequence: TGTGCCAGCAGCTTAGATCCGGCTAGCGGGGCCCAAGAGACCCAGTACTTC. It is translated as CASSLDPASGAQETQYF.

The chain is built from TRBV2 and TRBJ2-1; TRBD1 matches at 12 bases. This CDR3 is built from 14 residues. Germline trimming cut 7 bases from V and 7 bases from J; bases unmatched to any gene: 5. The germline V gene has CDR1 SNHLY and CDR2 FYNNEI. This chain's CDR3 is CASIRDRGLNEQFF. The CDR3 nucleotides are TGTGCCAGCATCCGGGACAGGGGGCTAAATGAGCAGTTCTTC.

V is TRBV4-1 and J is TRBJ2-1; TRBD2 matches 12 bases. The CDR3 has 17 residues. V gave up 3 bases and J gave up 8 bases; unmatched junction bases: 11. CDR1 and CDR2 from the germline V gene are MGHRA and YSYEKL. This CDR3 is CASSQGRLAGAGDEQFF. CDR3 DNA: TGCGCCAGCAGCCAGGGACGACTAGCGGGGGCCGGGGATGAGCAGTTCTTC.

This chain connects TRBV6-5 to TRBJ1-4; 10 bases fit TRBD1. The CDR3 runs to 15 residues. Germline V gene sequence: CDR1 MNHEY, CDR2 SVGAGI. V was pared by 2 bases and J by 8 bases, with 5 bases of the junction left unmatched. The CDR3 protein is CASSYLGQGEEKLFF. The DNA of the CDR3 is TGTGCCAGCAGTTACCTTGGACAGGGGGAAGAAAAACTGTTTTTT.

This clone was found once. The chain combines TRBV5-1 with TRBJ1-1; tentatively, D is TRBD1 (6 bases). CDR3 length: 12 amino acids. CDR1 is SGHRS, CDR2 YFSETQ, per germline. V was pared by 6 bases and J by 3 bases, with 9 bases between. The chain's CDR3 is CASTSGDTEAFF. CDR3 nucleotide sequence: TGCGCCAGCACCTCAGGGGACACTGAAGCTTTCTTT.

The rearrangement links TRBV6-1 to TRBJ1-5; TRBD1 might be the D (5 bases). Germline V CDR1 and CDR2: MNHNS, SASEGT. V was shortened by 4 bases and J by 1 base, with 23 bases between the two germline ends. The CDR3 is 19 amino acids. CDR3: CASSVVGGFGLESNQPQHF. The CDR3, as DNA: TGTGCCAGCAGTGTTGTGGGGGGTTTTGGTCTCGAGAGCAATCAGCCCCAGCATTTT.

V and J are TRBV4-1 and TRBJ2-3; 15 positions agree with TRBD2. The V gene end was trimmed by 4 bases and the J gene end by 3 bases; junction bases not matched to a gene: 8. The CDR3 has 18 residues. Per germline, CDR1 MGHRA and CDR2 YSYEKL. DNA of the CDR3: TGCGCCAGCAGCCGAGGACTAGCGGGGGGGGCCGGGACAGATACGCAGTATTTT. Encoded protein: CASSRGLAGGAGTDTQYF.

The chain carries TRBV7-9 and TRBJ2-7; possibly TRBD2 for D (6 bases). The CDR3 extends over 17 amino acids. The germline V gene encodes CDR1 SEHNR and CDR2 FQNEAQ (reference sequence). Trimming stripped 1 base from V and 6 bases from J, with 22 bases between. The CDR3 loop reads CASSLGNSGDGLGEQYF. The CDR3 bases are TGTGCCAGCAGCTTAGGGAATAGCGGTGACGGTTTAGGCGAGCAGTACTTC.

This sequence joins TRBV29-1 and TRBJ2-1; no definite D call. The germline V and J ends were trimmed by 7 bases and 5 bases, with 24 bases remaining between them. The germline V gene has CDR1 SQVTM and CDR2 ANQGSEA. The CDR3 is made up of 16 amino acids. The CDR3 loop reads CSAGSGPLGFDNEQFF. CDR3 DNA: TGCAGCGCCGGCTCTGGCCCCCTGGGCTTCGACAATGAGCAGTTCTTC.

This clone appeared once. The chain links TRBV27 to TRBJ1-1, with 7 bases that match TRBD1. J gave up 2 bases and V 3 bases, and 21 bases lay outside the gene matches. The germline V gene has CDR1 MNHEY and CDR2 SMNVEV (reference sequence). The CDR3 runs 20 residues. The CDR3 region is CASSLRYRTGTSWGNTEAFF. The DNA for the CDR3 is TGTGCCAGCAGTTTGAGATATAGGACAGGAACCTCCTGGGGTAACACTGAAGCTTTCTTT.

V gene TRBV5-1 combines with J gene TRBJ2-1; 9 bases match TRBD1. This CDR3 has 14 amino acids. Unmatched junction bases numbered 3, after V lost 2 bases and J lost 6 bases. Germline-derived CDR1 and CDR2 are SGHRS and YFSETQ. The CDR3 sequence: CASSFGTGTNEQFF. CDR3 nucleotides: TGCGCCAGCAGCTTCGGGACAGGGACCAATGAGCAGTTCTTC.

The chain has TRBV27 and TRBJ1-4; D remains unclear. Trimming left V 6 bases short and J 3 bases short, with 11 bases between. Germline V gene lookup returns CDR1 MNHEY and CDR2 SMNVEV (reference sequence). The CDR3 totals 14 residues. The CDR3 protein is CASSIQGANEKLFF. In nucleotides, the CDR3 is TGTGCCAGCAGCATCCAAGGAGCTAATGAAAAACTGTTTTTT.

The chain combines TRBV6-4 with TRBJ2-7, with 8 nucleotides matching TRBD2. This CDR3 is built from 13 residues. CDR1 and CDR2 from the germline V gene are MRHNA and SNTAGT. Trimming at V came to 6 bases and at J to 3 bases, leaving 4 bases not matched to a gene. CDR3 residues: CASRTSADYEQYF. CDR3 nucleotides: TGTGCCAGCAGGACTAGCGCCGACTACGAGCAGTACTTC.